This T cell receptor (beta chain) was sequenced for a study of PD-1 blockade in classical Hodgkin lymphoma (dated by TCRdb to 2020 to 2022). Some background on the complete study: Nivolumab dosing was 3 mg/kg intravenously every 2 weeks, continuing until either disease progression or unacceptable toxicity. The study used CyTOF and TCR beta sequencing to define a peripheral blood immune signature of response to PD-1 blockade in classical Hodgkin lymphoma. The investigation overall reported the following: The study was limited to a single clinical trial cohort, and causes of repertoire differences, possibly disease activity or prior therapy, remained undefined. Lower diversity was observed in patients in whom nivolumab was started less than 1 year after ASCT, and these patients were excluded from later analyses so that confounding by immune reconstitution would be avoided. CD4+ but not CD8+ TCR diversity rose significantly by C4D1 (p=0.0027 vs p=0.16), most apparent in complete responders (p=0.02). Among trial patients, those achieving complete response had baseline diversity similar to that of newly diagnosed patients, while diversity was significantly lower in partial responders and progressors. Newly diagnosed patients were reported to have lower baseline TCR diversity than healthy donors, and relapsed/refractory patients were reported to have lower baseline TCR diversity still.

Per the publication, the time point label means: cycle 4 day 1 (C4D1), after less than seven weeks of nivolumab. Relapse after autologous stem cell transplantation had occurred in all trial patients, and cohorts A, B and C were distinguished by prior brentuximab vedotin exposure. Magnetic negative selection with a Miltenyi CD8+ T cell isolation kit was used to purify CD8+ T cells from thawed PBMCs. The trial cohort included 50 or so patients with relapsed/refractory classical Hodgkin lymphoma, and each patient had a best overall response of complete response, partial response or progressive disease. In the multi-cohort phase II CheckMate 205 trial, trial patients received single-agent nivolumab. An independent review committee assessed best overall response using the 2007 International Working Group response criteria. Trial PBMCs were collected just before the start of nivolumab (C1D1) and during therapy at cycle 2 day 1 and cycle 4 day 1. Peripheral blood was collected in 8 mL Vacutainer Cell Preparation Tubes, from which PBMCs were isolated by centrifugation and then cryopreserved. Purified CD4+ and CD8+ fractions were prepared only for cases where an additional PBMC sample was available. Magnetically labelled cells were removed on LS columns in a quadroMACS separator, and the flow-through was collected as the purified fraction.

Genomic DNA was isolated using the Qiagen DNeasy kit from unsorted PBMCs as well as from negatively selected CD4+ and CD8+ fractions. TCR beta CDR3 regions were subjected to amplification by immunoSEQ multiplex PCR with primers that anneal to V and J segments. A synthetic immune receptor repertoire was used to minimize amplification bias, and any residual bias was removed computationally once sequencing was done. On the study's bioinformatics: Repertoire diversity was quantified as the Shannon entropy index using custom Python scripts. Unsorted, CD4+ and CD8+ repertoires were analyzed separately, except in combined analyses where CD4+ and CD8+ sequences were merged in silico. Clonal expansion was defined as at least a 2-fold frequency increase after treatment relative to C1D1, with a pseudocount of 0.5 for undetected baseline clones. Singleton clones were defined as clones with 0 or 1 copy at C1D1, and non-singleton clones were defined as clones with 2 or more copies. By matching protein sequences in sorted samples from the same patient, clones expanded in unsorted samples were annotated as CD4+, CD8+ or unknown. Wilcoxon tests on paired samples were used to test changes in diversity from C1D1 to C4D1. In its TCRdb copy, this immuneACCESS table keeps in-frame sequences only and misses some clones. Where compared with another copy, unresolved V genes explain less than half of these, and the others have no known cause. For V, J and clone size, that table is used; D and trimming come from the DNA. The table for this sample lists almost 20,000 clones; 84% of them were counted only once. The leading ten clones occupy approximately 7% of the sample.

Of note for this clone: Which antigen it targets is not known. Base qualities were left out, and no much larger clone turns up one base away.

According to the germline V gene (reference sequence), CDR1 reads LNHDA and CDR2 reads SQIVND. A distance of 9 bases separates the germline ends of V and J, which lose 4 bases and 0 bases respectively. The CDR3 runs 14 residues from the cysteine to the phenylalanine. The kept DNA is CDR3 alone, 42 bases in frame from the first base. The V and J genes are TRBV19 and TRBJ1-1; the D gene assignment is ambiguous. Material: CD8+ T cells from blood, obtained before the fourth cycle of nivolumab. The clonotype originates from a human donor with classical Hodgkin lymphoma. The base sequence is TGTGCCAGTAGTAGGGAAAGCATGAACACTGAAGCTTTCTTT. The encoded protein is CASSRESMNTEAFF. The CDR3, completed at both ends by the reference TRBV19 and TRBJ1-1 genes, gives the full variable domain DGGITQSPKYLFRKEGQNVTLSCEQNLNHDAMYWYRQDPGQGLRLIYYSQIVNDFQKGDIAEGYSVSREKKESFPLTVTSAQKNPTAFYLCASSRESMNTEAFFGQGTRLTVV.